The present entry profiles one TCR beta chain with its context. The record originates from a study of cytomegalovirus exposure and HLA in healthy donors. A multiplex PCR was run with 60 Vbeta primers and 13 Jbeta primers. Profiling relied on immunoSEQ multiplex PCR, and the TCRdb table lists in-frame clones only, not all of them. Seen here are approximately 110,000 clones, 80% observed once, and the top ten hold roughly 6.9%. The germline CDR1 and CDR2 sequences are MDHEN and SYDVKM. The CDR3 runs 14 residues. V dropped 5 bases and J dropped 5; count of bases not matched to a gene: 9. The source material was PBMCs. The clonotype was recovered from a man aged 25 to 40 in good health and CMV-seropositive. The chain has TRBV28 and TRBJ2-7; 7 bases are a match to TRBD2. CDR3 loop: CASSRGGDGNEQYF. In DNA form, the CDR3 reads TGTGCCAGCAGTCGCGGGGGTGACGGTAACGAGCAGTACTTC. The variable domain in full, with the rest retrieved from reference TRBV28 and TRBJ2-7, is DVKVTQSSRYLVKRTGEKVFLECVQDMDHENMFWYRQDPGLGLRLIYFSYDVKMKEKGDIPEGYSVSREKKERFSLILESASTNQTSMYLCASSRGGDGNEQYFGPGTRLTVT.